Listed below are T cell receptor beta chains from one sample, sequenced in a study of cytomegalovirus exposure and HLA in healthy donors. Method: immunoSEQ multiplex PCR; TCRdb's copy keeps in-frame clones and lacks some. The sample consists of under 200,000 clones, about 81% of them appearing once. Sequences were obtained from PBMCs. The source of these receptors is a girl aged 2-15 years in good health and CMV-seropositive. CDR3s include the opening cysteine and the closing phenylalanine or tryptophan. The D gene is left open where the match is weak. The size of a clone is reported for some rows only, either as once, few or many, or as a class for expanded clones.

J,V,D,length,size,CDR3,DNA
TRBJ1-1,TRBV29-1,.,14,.,CSVEGGAVLPEAFF,TGCAGCGTTGAAGGGGGCGCGGTCCTCCCTGAAGCTTTCTTT
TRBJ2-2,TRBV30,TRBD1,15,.,CAWRQRQGNTGELFF,TGTGCCTGGAGGCAGCGACAGGGGAACACCGGGGAGCTGTTTTTT
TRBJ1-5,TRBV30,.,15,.,CAWSVTGGAGQPQHF,TGTGCCTGGAGTGTTACGGGGGGCGCGGGTCAGCCCCAGCATTTT
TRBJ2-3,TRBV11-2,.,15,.,CASSLGRAHTDTQYF,TGTGCCAGCAGCTTAGGGCGGGCCCACACAGATACGCAGTATTTT
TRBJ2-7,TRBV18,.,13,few,CASSPVAGEEQYF,TGTGCCAGCTCTCCGGTTGCAGGGGAAGAGCAGTACTTC
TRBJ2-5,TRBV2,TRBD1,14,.,CASSRQGSQETQYF,TGTGCCAGCAGTAGACAGGGTTCCCAAGAGACCCAGTACTTC
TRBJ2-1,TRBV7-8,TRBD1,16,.,CASSSFTGVKGDEQFF,TGTGCCAGCAGCTCATTTACAGGGGTCAAAGGGGATGAGCAGTTCTTC
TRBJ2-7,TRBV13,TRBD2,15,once,CASSPLRGGPYEQYF,TGTGCCAGCAGCCCCCTGCGCGGGGGGCCCTACGAGCAGTACTTC
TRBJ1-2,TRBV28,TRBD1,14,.,CASSPSGTGDGYTF,TGTGCCAGCAGTCCTTCCGGGACAGGGGATGGCTACACCTTC
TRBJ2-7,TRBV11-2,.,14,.,CASSLEDYSYEQYF,TGTGCCAGCAGCTTAGAAGACTACTCCTACGAGCAGTACTTC
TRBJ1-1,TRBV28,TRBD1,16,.,CASSGPLGGQGTEAFF,TGTGCCAGCAGTGGGCCACTAGGGGGCCAAGGCACTGAAGCTTTCTTT
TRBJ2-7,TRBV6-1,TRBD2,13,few,CASSLAGGYEQYF,TGTGCCAGCAGCCTAGCGGGAGGGTACGAGCAGTACTTC
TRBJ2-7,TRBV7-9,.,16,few,CASSSRGGDPLTQQYF,TGTGCCAGCAGCTCAAGGGGGGGAGACCCCCTTACGCAGCAGTACTTC
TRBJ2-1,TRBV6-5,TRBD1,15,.,CASTLAGTGSNEQFF,TGTGCCAGCACCTTAGCCGGGACAGGGAGCAATGAGCAGTTCTTC
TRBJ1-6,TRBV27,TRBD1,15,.,CASSSETGVDSPLHF,TGTGCCAGCAGTTCCGAGACAGGGGTCGATTCACCCCTCCACTTT
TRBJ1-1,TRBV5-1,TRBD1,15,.,CASSLGGTGGTEAFF,TGCGCCAGCAGCCTGGGTGGGACAGGGGGCACTGAAGCTTTCTTT
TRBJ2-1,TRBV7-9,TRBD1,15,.,CASSHGGQGIYEQFF,TGTGCCAGCAGCCACGGCGGACAGGGGATATATGAGCAGTTCTTC
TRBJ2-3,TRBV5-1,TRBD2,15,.,CASRVWREATDTQYF,TGCGCCAGTCGAGTTTGGCGGGAGGCGACAGATACGCAGTATTTT
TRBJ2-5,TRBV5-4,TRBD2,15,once,CASRPGLAGWETQYF,TGTGCCAGCAGACCTGGACTAGCGGGTTGGGAGACCCAGTACTTC
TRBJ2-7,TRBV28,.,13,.,CASSYRPGYEQYF,TGTGCCAGCAGTTACAGGCCGGGCTACGAGCAGTACTTC
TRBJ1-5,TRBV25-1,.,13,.,CASSGSRQSPQHF,TGTGCCAGCAGTGGCTCTCGACAGTCCCCCCAGCATTTT
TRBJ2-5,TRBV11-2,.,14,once,CASSLRVYQETQYF,TGTGCCAGCAGCTTGAGGGTGTACCAAGAGACCCAGTACTTC
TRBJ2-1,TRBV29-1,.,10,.,CSAYRNEQFF,TGCAGCGCATACAGGAATGAGCAGTTCTTC
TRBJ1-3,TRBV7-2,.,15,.,CASSLGYRVGNTIYF,TGTGCCAGCAGCTTAGGTTACAGGGTTGGAAACACCATATATTTT
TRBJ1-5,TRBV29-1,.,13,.,CSVGGGVNQPQHF,TGCAGCGTTGGCGGGGGGGTTAATCAGCCCCAGCATTTT
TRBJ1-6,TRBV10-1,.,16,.,CASIRNRVSYNSPLHF,TGCGCCAGCATTAGGAACAGGGTATCCTATAATTCACCCCTCCACTTT
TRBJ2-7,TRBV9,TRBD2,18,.,CASSVGTSGSRLTYEQYF,TGTGCCAGCAGCGTAGGGACTAGCGGGAGCCGGTTAACCTACGAGCAGTACTTC
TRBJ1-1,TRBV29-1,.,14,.,CSVDSYREGTEAFF,TGCAGCGTTGATAGTTACAGGGAAGGGACTGAAGCTTTCTTT
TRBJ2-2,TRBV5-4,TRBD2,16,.,CASSSIAGGRTGELFF,TGTGCCAGCAGCTCAATAGCGGGAGGTCGAACCGGGGAGCTGTTTTTT
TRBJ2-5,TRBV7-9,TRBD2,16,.,CASSLTTSGSRETQYF,TGTGCCAGCAGCTTAACGACTAGCGGGAGTAGAGAGACCCAGTACTTC
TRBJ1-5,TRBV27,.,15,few,CASSFLADRNQPQHF,TGTGCCAGCAGTTTCCTAGCGGACCGAAATCAGCCCCAGCATTTT
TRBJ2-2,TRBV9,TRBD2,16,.,CASSEGLAVNTGELFF,TGTGCCAGCAGCGAGGGACTAGCGGTGAACACCGGGGAGCTGTTTTTT
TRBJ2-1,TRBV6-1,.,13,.,CASKSSSYNEQFF,TGTGCCAGCAAATCCAGCTCCTACAATGAGCAGTTCTTC
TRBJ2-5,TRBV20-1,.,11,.,CSARFRETQYF,TGCAGTGCTAGGTTCCGGGAGACCCAGTACTTC
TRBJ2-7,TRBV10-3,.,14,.,CAISVGLGAYEQYF,TGTGCCATCAGTGTTGGTCTGGGGGCCTACGAGCAGTACTTC
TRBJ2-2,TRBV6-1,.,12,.,CASMRLTGELFF,TGTGCCAGCATGCGCCTCACCGGGGAGCTGTTTTTT
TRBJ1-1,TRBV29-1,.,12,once,CSVQQLSTEAFF,TGCAGCGTACAACAGTTGTCTACTGAAGCTTTCTTT
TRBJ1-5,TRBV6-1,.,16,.,CASSEFRGVINQPQHF,TGTGCCAGCAGTGAATTCCGGGGGGTAATCAATCAGCCCCAGCATTTT
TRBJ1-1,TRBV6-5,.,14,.,CASSLRGVNTEAFF,TGTGCCAGCAGTTTGCGGGGCGTAAACACTGAAGCTTTCTTT
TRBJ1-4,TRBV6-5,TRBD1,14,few,CASSRTGSNEKLFF,TGTGCCAGCAGTCGGACAGGGTCGAATGAAAAACTGTTTTTT
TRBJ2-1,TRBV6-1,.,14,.,CASSLPSPYNEQFF,TGTGCCAGCAGTCTACCTAGTCCCTACAATGAGCAGTTCTTC
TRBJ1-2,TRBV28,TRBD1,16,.,CANNFPGRGGSYGYTF,TGTGCCAACAACTTCCCAGGGAGAGGGGGCAGCTATGGCTACACCTTC
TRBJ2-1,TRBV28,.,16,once,CASSFWQRLSYNEQFF,TGTGCCAGCAGTTTTTGGCAGCGTCTCTCCTACAATGAGCAGTTCTTC
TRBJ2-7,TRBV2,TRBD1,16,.,CASSAPEGQGRNEQYF,TGTGCCAGCAGCGCCCCGGAAGGACAGGGTCGAAACGAGCAGTACTTC
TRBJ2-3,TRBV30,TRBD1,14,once,CAWTTGGSTDTQYF,TGTGCCTGGACCACAGGGGGCAGTACAGATACGCAGTATTTT
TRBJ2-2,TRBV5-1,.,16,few,CASTPVQDTDTGELFF,TGCGCCAGCACCCCGGTTCAGGACACAGACACCGGGGAGCTGTTTTTT
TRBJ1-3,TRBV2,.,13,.,CASSPGEGNTIYF,TGTGCCAGCAGTCCCGGGGAGGGGAACACCATATATTTT
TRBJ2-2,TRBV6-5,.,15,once,CASTSPGEGTGELFF,TGTGCCAGCACTTCCCCAGGGGAAGGCACCGGGGAGCTGTTTTTT
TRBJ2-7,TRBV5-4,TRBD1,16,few,CASSFALTGQLNEQYF,TGTGCCAGCAGCTTCGCACTGACAGGGCAATTGAACGAGCAGTACTTC
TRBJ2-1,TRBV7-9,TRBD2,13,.,CASTGGPSNEQFF,TGTGCCAGCACGGGAGGGCCGTCAAATGAGCAGTTCTTC
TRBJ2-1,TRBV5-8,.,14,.,CASSSGQGYNEQFF,TGTGCCAGCAGCTCCGGACAAGGGTACAATGAGCAGTTCTTC
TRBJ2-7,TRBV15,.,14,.,CATSASRGSYEQYF,TGTGCCACCAGCGCCAGCAGGGGCTCCTACGAGCAGTACTTC
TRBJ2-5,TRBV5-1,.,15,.,CASSLIVDSQETQYF,TGCGCCAGCAGCTTGATTGTCGACAGCCAAGAGACCCAGTACTTC